These 18 T cell receptor beta chains originate from one sample sequenced in a study of blood T cell repertoires in COVID-19. Using immunoSEQ multiplex PCR, the repertoire was profiled, and TCRdb retains in-frame clones only, with some absent. The table records almost 30,000 clones, 68% of them present only once. Sequencing used peripheral blood. The origin of the receptors is a human donor in a cohort sampled during active COVID-19.

The rearrangement uses TRBV28 and TRBJ2-1, with D perhaps TRBD1 (6 bases). CDR1 MDHEN and CDR2 SYDVKM come from the germline V gene. This CDR3 has 14 residues. Trimming took off 7 bases at V and 3 bases at J, with 13 bases between the two ends. CDR3 sequence reads: CASTGQRGYNEQFF. The CDR3 DNA is TGTGCCAGCACCGGACAGAGGGGCTACAATGAGCAGTTCTTC.

The chain uses TRBV28 and TRBJ2-3; 7 bases are shared with TRBD2. V lost 5 bases, J lost 2 bases, and 10 bases stayed unmatched. The CDR3 spans 16 residues. Per germline, CDR1 MDHEN and CDR2 SYDVKM. The CDR3 here is CASSQPGTTITDTQYF. CDR3 sequence (DNA): TGTGCCAGCAGTCAACCAGGGACTACTATCACAGATACGCAGTATTTT.

V usage is TRBV18 and J usage is TRBJ1-2; 7 bases are a match to TRBD1. J lost 8 bases, V lost 2 bases, and 5 bases had no gene match. CDR1 and CDR2 (germline): KGHSH, LQKENI. The CDR3 contains 13 residues. For the CDR3, the DNA is TGTGCCAGCTCACCAGACAGGGTTGGAGGCTACACCTTC. It yields the protein CASSPDRVGGYTF.

This clone was found a few times. J is TRBJ1-6 and V is TRBV5-4; D might be TRBD1 (6 bases). The length of the CDR3 is 14 residues. Germline V gives CDR1 SGHNT, CDR2 YYREEE (reference sequence). Trimming removed 4 bases from V and 8 bases from J, with 13 bases in between. The chain's CDR3 is CASSGQIRDSPLHF. CDR3 nucleotide sequence: TGTGCCAGCAGCGGACAGATTAGGGATTCACCCCTCCACTTT.

This sequence joins TRBV29-1 and TRBJ2-2; D is ambiguous. Per germline, CDR1 SQVTM and CDR2 ANQGSEA. V shed 4 bases and J shed 3 bases, with 6 bases lying between them. This CDR3 is built from 12 residues. DNA of the CDR3: TGCAGCGTTGGCAGGTACACCGGGGAGCTGTTTTTT. Protein: CSVGRYTGELFF.

The chain is built from TRBV5-1 and TRBJ2-2, with 12 bases identical to TRBD2. The CDR3 consists of 18 residues. After removal of 4 bases from V and 2 bases from J, the junction contained 9 bases not matched to a gene. In germline, CDR1 is SGHRS, CDR2 YFSETQ. CDR3 residues: CASSRRLAGALNTGELFF. The CDR3 DNA follows: TGCGCCAGCAGCCGTAGACTAGCGGGGGCCCTAAACACCGGGGAGCTGTTTTTT.

The chain carries TRBV7-9 and TRBJ2-5; TRBD2 matches at 8 bases. Germline V gives CDR1 SEHNR, CDR2 FQNEAQ (reference sequence). This CDR3 has 14 residues. With 5 bases clipped from V and 5 bases from J, the junction kept 7 bases outside the gene matches. CDR3 amino acids: CASSDRAGEETQYF. The CDR3 bases are TGTGCCAGCAGCGATCGAGCGGGAGAGGAGACCCAGTACTTC.

The chain couples TRBV5-4 to TRBJ1-4; unclear D gene. Per the germline V gene, CDR1 is SGHNT and CDR2 is YYREEE (reference sequence). This CDR3 is built from 15 residues. V lost 0 bases and J lost 5, with 11 bases in between. CDR3 sequence: CASSLGGSRNEKLFF. Here the CDR3 DNA reads TGTGCCAGCAGCTTGGGTGGCAGCAGGAATGAAAAACTGTTTTTT. The full variable domain, completed using reference TRBV5-4 and TRBJ1-4, is ETGVTQSPTHLIKTRGQQVTLRCSSQSGHNTVSWYQQALGQGPQFIFQYYREEENGRGNFPPRFSGLQFPNYSSELNVNALELDDSALYLCASSLGGSRNEKLFFGSGTQLSVL.

The rearrangement links TRBV20-1 to TRBJ2-7; D unresolved. V lost 6 bases, J lost 7 bases, and 10 bases lay in between. The CDR3 contains 10 residues. Germline V gives CDR1 DFQATT, CDR2 SNEGSKA (reference sequence). Written as DNA, the CDR3 is TGCAGTGCCTCCTCCTCGGAGCAGTACTTC. It yields the protein CSASSSEQYF.

CDR3 in amino acids: CASSLVSSYEQYF. The CDR3 DNA sequence: TGTGCCAGCAGCTTAGTGAGCTCCTACGAGCAGTACTTC. The chain has TRBV7-9 and TRBJ2-7; the D is unclear. The CDR3 is made up of 13 amino acids. V was cut by 1 base and J by 0 bases, with 4 bases left in between. Germline V gene sequence: CDR1 SEHNR, CDR2 FQNEAQ (reference sequence).

A few counts support this clone. This chain connects TRBV27 to TRBJ1-3; 9 bases are a match to TRBD1. Germline assignment: CDR1 MNHEY and CDR2 SMNVEV (reference sequence). J was trimmed by 4 bases and V by 5 bases; bases with no gene match: 6. The CDR3 length is 15 residues. The CDR3 DNA is TGTGCCAGCAGTCCCTCAGGACAGGGGGGAAACACCATATATTTT. Translation gives CASSPSGQGGNTIYF.

This clone was observed a handful of times. V usage is TRBV2 and J usage is TRBJ1-3; D gene uncertain. This CDR3 is built from 15 residues. CDR1 SNHLY and CDR2 FYNNEI come from the germline V gene. V lost 3 bases and J 0 bases, leaving 9 bases between the germline ends. The CDR3 region has the DNA TGTGCCAGCAGTGATAGCTACACCTCTGGAAACACCATATATTTT. This sequence encodes CASSDSYTSGNTIYF.

The chain uses TRBV18 and TRBJ2-7, with D tentatively TRBD1 (6 bases). Germline CDR1 KGHSH, CDR2 LQKENI. There are 12 residues in the CDR3. The V end was cut by 4 bases, the J end by 5 bases, with 9 bases between. Here the CDR3 reads CASSRKGDEQYF. For the CDR3, the DNA is TGTGCCAGCTCACGGAAGGGGGACGAGCAGTACTTC. The full variable domain, its missing parts supplied by reference TRBV18 and TRBJ2-7, is NAGVMQNPRHLVRRRGQEARLRCSPMKGHSHVYWYRQLPEEGLKFMVYLQKENIIDESGMPKERFSAEFPKEGPSILRIQQVVRGDSAAYFCASSRKGDEQYFGPGTRLTVT.

The V and J genes are TRBV10-1 and TRBJ2-2, with D maybe TRBD1 (6 bases). The CDR3 covers 13 residues. Trimming left V 8 bases short and J 4 bases short, with 11 bases between. CDR1 and CDR2 from the germline V gene are WNHNN and SYGVQD (reference sequence). In DNA, the CDR3 is TGCGCCAGCCTCACAGGGTTCACCGGGGAGCTGTTTTTT. Translation gives CASLTGFTGELFF.

This chain links TRBV10-3 with TRBJ1-1, with a possible D match to TRBD1 (5 bases). The length of the CDR3 is 13 residues. CDR1 ENHRY and CDR2 SYGVKD come from the germline V gene. Trimming took 6 bases from V and 0 from J, leaving 8 bases between them. The CDR3, as DNA: TGTGCCATCAGAGGGGATTTGAACACTGAAGCTTTCTTT. It specifies CAIRGDLNTEAFF.

The chain carries TRBV3-1 (or the pseudogene TRBV3-2) and TRBJ1-2; the D gene is possibly TRBD1 (6 bases). Trimming removed 1 base at V and 1 base at J, with 13 bases between. The CDR3 loop spans 16 amino acids. Looked up from germline, CDR1 is LGHDT and CDR2 is YNNKEL (reference sequence). Here the CDR3 reads CASSQAWTVRNYGYTF. CDR3 DNA sequence: TGTGCCAGCAGCCAAGCTTGGACAGTGCGTAACTATGGCTACACCTTC.

The chain is built from TRBV12-3 or TRBV12-4 and TRBJ2-5; tentatively, D is TRBD2 (6 bases). CDR3 length: 13 amino acids. V was pared by 3 bases and J by 1 base, with 6 bases between. CDR3 in DNA: TGTGCCAGCAGTTTCGGGGGCCAAGAGACCCAGTACTTC. It is translated as CASSFGGQETQYF.

The rearrangement links TRBV2 to TRBJ2-5, with TRBD2 matching 9 bases. V lost 2 bases, J lost 4 bases, and 5 bases stayed unmatched. The CDR3 sequence is 15 residues long. Germline V gene data show CDR1 as SNHLY and CDR2 as FYNNEI. The CDR3 DNA is TGTGCCAGCAGTGAAACCCTAGCGGGACTAGAGACCCAGTACTTC. As protein: CASSETLAGLETQYF.